A single TCR beta chain is shown here with its context. The data were taken from a study of blood T cell repertoires in COVID-19. Overall study context: COVID-19 samples, acute and convalescent, were from the United States, Italy and Spain. The analysed material was cDNA or gDNA that came from T cells, B-cell-depleted T cells, or PBMCs.

This CDR3 is built from 15 residues. The germline gives CDR1 SGDLS, CDR2 YYNGEE. Trimming cost V 0 bases and J 5 bases; bases outside gene matches: 7. Per the original data handling: Amplification with reference gene primers provided the estimates of nucleated cell counts. TCRdb keeps only in-frame clones here, not all; method: immunoSEQ multiplex PCR. That table is the source of V, J and clone size, and D and trimming were worked out from the DNA. The repertoire holds roughly 38,000 clones, with about 88% as singletons. The receptor was derived from a man between 45 and 60 years old in a cohort sampled during active COVID-19. The specimen sequenced was peripheral blood. The V gene is TRBV9, the J gene TRBJ1-2; TRBD1 matches at 7 bases. The CDR3 here is CASSVDAGGQYGYTF. The DNA of the CDR3 is TGTGCCAGCAGCGTAGATGCAGGGGGTCAGTATGGCTACACCTTC.